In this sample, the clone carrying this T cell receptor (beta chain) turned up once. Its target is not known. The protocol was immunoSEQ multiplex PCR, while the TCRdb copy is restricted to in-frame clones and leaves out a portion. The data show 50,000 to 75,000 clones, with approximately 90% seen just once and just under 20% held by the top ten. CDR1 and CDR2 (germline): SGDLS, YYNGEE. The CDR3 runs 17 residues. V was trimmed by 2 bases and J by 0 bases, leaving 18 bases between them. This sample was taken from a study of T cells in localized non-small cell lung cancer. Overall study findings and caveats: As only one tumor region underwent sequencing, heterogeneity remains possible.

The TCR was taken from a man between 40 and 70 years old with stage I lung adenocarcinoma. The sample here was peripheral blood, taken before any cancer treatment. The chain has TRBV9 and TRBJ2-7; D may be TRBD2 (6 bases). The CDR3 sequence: CASSVGSSGLRSYEQYF. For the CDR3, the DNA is TGTGCCAGCAGCGTCGGTTCCTCGGGACTCCGCTCCTACGAGCAGTACTTC.